A single sample is the source of the 19 T cell receptor beta chains below, sequenced in a study of blood T cell repertoires in COVID-19. This table comes from immunoSEQ multiplex PCR, and its TCRdb copy is limited to in-frame clones, with some not included. The sample holds about 27,000 clones, approximately 85% seen once. The sample taken for sequencing was peripheral blood. The receptor set was obtained from a woman aged 50 to 60 with active COVID-19.

This clone appeared once. This chain joins TRBV7-8 and TRBJ2-5; 8 nucleotides line up with TRBD1. Germline CDR1 and CDR2: SGHVS and FQNEAQ. This CDR3 has 16 amino acids. With V trimmed by 5 bases and J by 1 base, 9 bases remained unmatched. CDR3 residues: CASSNSRTGLQETQYF. The CDR3 DNA follows: TGTGCCAGCAGCAATTCAAGGACAGGGCTCCAAGAGACCCAGTACTTC.

This clone was observed a few times. The rearrangement uses TRBV6-5 and TRBJ2-2, with D possibly TRBD1 on 6 matching bases. The CDR3 sequence is 12 residues long. Germline CDR1 MNHEY, CDR2 SVGAGI. V dropped 8 bases and J dropped 5 bases, with 9 bases sitting between them. The CDR3 sequence: CASVTGTGELFF. The CDR3 nucleotides are TGTGCCAGCGTAACAGGGACCGGGGAGCTGTTTTTT.

The J gene is TRBJ2-1, the V gene TRBV18; D may be TRBD1 (7 bases). This CDR3 has 13 amino acids. With 3 bases removed from V and 15 bases from J, the gap between germline ends came to 18 bases. Germline CDR1 and CDR2: KGHSH and LQKENI. This CDR3 reads CASSPDRQGGWFF. DNA for the CDR3: TGTGCCAGCTCACCCGATCGACAGGGAGGTTGGTTCTTC.

The chain uses TRBV24-1 and TRBJ1-2; possible D gene TRBD1, 5 bases. The CDR3 runs 15 residues. CDR1 and CDR2 from the germline V gene are KGHDR and SFDVKD. Trimming removed 2 bases from V and 2 bases from J, with 11 bases in between. CDR3 loop: CATSDSKGRNYGYTF. Written as DNA, the CDR3 is TGTGCCACCAGTGATTCAAAGGGGCGGAACTATGGCTACACCTTC.

V and J are TRBV7-6 and TRBJ2-1, with 8 bases that match TRBD1. Losses at the gene ends were 3 bases for V and 0 bases for J; bases not matched to a gene: 4. The CDR3 sequence is 16 residues long. The germline V gene has CDR1 SGHVS and CDR2 FNYEAQ. The chain's CDR3 is CASSFLTGDSYNEQFF. The CDR3 DNA follows: TGTGCCAGCAGCTTTTTGACAGGGGACTCCTACAATGAGCAGTTCTTC. Together with reference TRBV7-6 and TRBJ2-1, the CDR3 gives the full variable domain: GAGVSQSPRYKVTKRGQDVALRCDPISGHVSLYWYRQALGQGPEFLTYFNYEAQQDKSGLPNDRFSAERPEGSISTLTIQRTEQRDSAMYRCASSFLTGDSYNEQFFGPGTRLTVL.

The chain combines TRBV5-1 with TRBJ1-2; the D gene is possibly TRBD1 (5 bases). From germline, CDR1 is SGHRS and CDR2 YFSETQ. The V end lost 4 bases, the J end lost 2 bases, and 9 bases lay between the germline ends. This CDR3 has 13 residues. The CDR3 region is CASSTGGNYGYTF. CDR3 nucleotides: TGCGCCAGCAGCACGGGGGGGAACTATGGCTACACCTTC.

The rearrangement joins TRBV6-5 to TRBJ1-2, with TRBD1 identical over 8 bases. Germline CDR1 and CDR2: MNHEY and SVGAGI. Trimming removed 6 bases from V and 6 bases from J; junction bases left unmatched: 6. This CDR3 is 13 amino acids long. The CDR3 DNA is TGTGCCAGCAGAGGACAGGGTAGGGATGGCTACACCTTC. It encodes CASRGQGRDGYTF.

The rearrangement links TRBV27 to TRBJ1-2; 11 nucleotides align to TRBD1. V was clipped by 10 bases and J by 8 bases; unmatched bases: 3. This CDR3 is built from 11 residues. Per the germline V gene, CDR1 is MNHEY and CDR2 is SMNVEV (reference sequence). CDR3 loop: CATRTGGGYTF. Here the CDR3 DNA reads TGTGCCACCAGGACAGGGGGCGGCTACACCTTC.

The CDR3 nucleotides are TGCAGCGTTCGAACAGGGGGCTTGGGGTACACCTTC. Translation: CSVRTGGLGYTF. The chain combines TRBV29-1 with TRBJ1-2; 9 bases fit TRBD1. The J segment lost 11 bases and the V segment lost 5 bases, leaving 9 bases of the junction unmatched. Germline lookup yields CDR1 SQVTM and CDR2 ANQGSEA. The CDR3 covers 12 residues. Complete variable domain (other parts from reference TRBV29-1 and TRBJ1-2): SAVISQKPSRDICQRGTSLTIQCQVDSQVTMMFWYRQQPGQSLTLIATANQGSEATYESGFVIDKFPISRPNLTFSTLTVSNMSPEDSSIYLCSVRTGGLGYTFGSGTRLTVV.

This chain connects TRBV4-1 to TRBJ2-7, with D tentatively TRBD1 (5 bases). The CDR3 length is 14 residues. The V and J ends lost 0 bases and 6 bases respectively, with 12 bases between them. The germline CDR1 and CDR2 sequences are MGHRA and YSYEKL. The CDR3 DNA follows: TGCGCCAGCAGCCAAGATCTCTTAGGGGCCGAGCAGTACTTC. Amino acid sequence: CASSQDLLGAEQYF.

This clone was detected a few times. The chain uses TRBV7-9 and TRBJ1-6, with D maybe TRBD1 (6 bases). CDR3 length: 15 amino acids. CDR1 is SEHNR and CDR2 is FQNEAQ in the germline V gene (reference sequence). The ends were cut back, 1 base at V and 9 bases at J, with 13 bases in the middle. In DNA, the CDR3 is TGTGCCAGCAGCTTAGAACAGGGTCGGGGTTCACCCCTCCACTTT. Amino acid sequence: CASSLEQGRGSPLHF.

DNA for the CDR3: TGCGCCAGCAGCTTGTCCCCGGGTCGCGCCCAGGGCTACACCTTC. Protein sequence: CASSLSPGRAQGYTF. The rearrangement links TRBV4-1 to TRBJ1-2; D ambiguous. The CDR3 runs to 15 residues. The germline V gene encodes CDR1 MGHRA and CDR2 YSYEKL. Trimming took 5 bases from V and 8 from J, leaving 21 bases between them.

The chain carries TRBV6-5 and TRBJ1-5; a possible D gene is TRBD1 (5 bases). The CDR3 sequence is 14 residues long. V was clipped by 5 bases and J by 7 bases, with 15 bases between them. From germline, CDR1 is MNHEY and CDR2 SVGAGI. This CDR3 is CASSLDSQIQPQHF. The CDR3 DNA sequence: TGTGCCAGCAGTCTCGACAGCCAAATACAGCCCCAGCATTTT.

With regard to this clone: The same CDR3 is also encoded by other DNA sequences in this sample. V gene TRBV6-4 combines with J gene TRBJ1-1; 8 bases match TRBD1. With 3 bases clipped from V and 5 bases from J, the junction kept 2 bases outside the gene matches. This CDR3 is built from 13 residues. CDR1 and CDR2 from the germline V gene are MRHNA and SNTAGT. The CDR3 nucleotides are TGTGCCAGCAGTGAACAGGGGGGTACTGAAGCTTTCTTT. This encodes CASSEQGGTEAFF.

There are a few counts of this clone. The CDR3 reads CASSRGISNQPQHF. CDR3 coding DNA: TGTGCCAGTAGCAGGGGAATCAGCAATCAGCCCCAGCATTTT. The J gene is TRBJ1-5, the V gene TRBV2, with D perhaps matching TRBD1 (6 bases). V lost 9 bases and J lost 1, with 13 bases in between. Per germline, CDR1 SNHLY and CDR2 FYNNEI. The CDR3 extends over 14 amino acids.

V gene TRBV7-3 combines with J gene TRBJ2-5; 16 bases match TRBD2. This CDR3 has 19 residues. Germline V gene sequence: CDR1 SGHTA, CDR2 FQGTGA. V trimming: 0 bases; J trimming: 1 base; junction bases outside the gene matches: 5. The CDR3 spells CASSLTGTSGRAPQETQYF. DNA for the CDR3: TGTGCCAGCAGCTTAACCGGGACTAGCGGGAGGGCCCCCCAAGAGACCCAGTACTTC.

The chain combines TRBV19 with TRBJ1-4, with D unclear. The V gene lost 4 bases and the J gene lost 7 bases, with 10 bases spanning the gap. Germline-derived CDR1 and CDR2 are LNHDA and SQIVND (reference sequence). The CDR3 runs to 13 residues. The CDR3 is CASSTGFAEKLFF. The CDR3 DNA is TGTGCCAGTAGTACCGGGTTTGCTGAAAAACTGTTTTTT.

This chain connects TRBV30 to TRBJ1-2; a possible D gene is TRBD1 (5 bases). Germline V gene lookup returns CDR1 GTSNPN and CDR2 SVGIG (reference sequence). The CDR3 sequence is 14 residues long. V lost 4 bases to trimming and J lost 8 bases, with 20 bases between them. CDR3: CAWISTARARGYTF. The CDR3 DNA reads as TGTGCCTGGATATCGACAGCCAGGGCACGGGGCTACACCTTC. The entire variable domain, with the rest obtained from reference TRBV30 and TRBJ1-2, is as follows: SQTIHQWPATLVQPVGSPLSLECTVEGTSNPNLYWYRQAAGRGLQLLFYSVGIGQISSEVPQNLSASRPQDRQFILSSKKLLLSDSGFYLCAWISTARARGYTFGSGTRLTVV.

The chain couples TRBV15 to TRBJ2-1, with 9 bases that match TRBD1. V lost 3 bases and J lost 5; bases outside the gene matches: 5. The CDR3 totals 15 residues. Germline CDR1 is LNHNV and CDR2 is YYDKDF (reference sequence). For the CDR3, the DNA is TGTGCCACCAGCAGGATAGGACAGGGGAACAATGAGCAGTTCTTC. Residues: CATSRIGQGNNEQFF.